This TCR beta chain was retrieved from a study of T cells in Graves' hyperthyroidism and ophthalmopathy. RNA transcripts gave rise to amplified TCR beta CDR3 regions. Using the HTBI primer set, a first-round RT-PCR was run on the TCR CDR3. TCRdb ran MiXCR on the multiplex PCR reads and lists one entry per CDR3 protein. The repertoire holds about 270,000 distinct CDR3 sequences, with around 22% as singletons. Fresh peripheral blood, under 11 ml, yielded the PBMCs. This clonotype was detected only once. This clone may be a read error of a much larger clone one base away. The CDR3 is made up of 19 amino acids. The junction had 21 bases not matched to a gene; V was cut back by 5 bases and J by 5 bases. Germline V CDR1 and CDR2: SGHTA, FQGTGA.

The receptor's source is a man aged 25 to 40 with Graves' ophthalmopathy. Sequenced material: blood. The chain recombines TRBV7-3 with TRBJ2-1, with TRBD2 identical over 7 bases. This CDR3 reads CASSPQGFMTGGYHNEQFF. The CDR3 DNA follows: TGTGCCAGCAGCCCCCAGGGATTTATGACGGGAGGATACCACAATGAGCAGTTCTTC.